The text below deals with one T cell receptor beta chain. Its recognized antigen is unknown. No clone much larger than this one lies a single base away; base qualities are absent. The CDR3 regions of human TCRbeta chains were analyzed by immunosequencing. As for the authors' bioinformatics: TCRs in the repertoires were compared against a reference library of SARS-CoV-2-specific TCRs that had been generated with the MIRA antigen-specificity platform. Breadth was defined as the fraction of unique TCRs that were SARS-CoV-2-associated, and depth was defined as the fraction of total T cells that were SARS-CoV-2-associated. Using the MIRA data, each spike-specific TCR was assigned both to the spike region to which the TCR was reactive and to a CD4 or CD8 class. Log10-transformed breadth and depth values were compared by one-way ANOVA with Sidak's multiple comparisons tests. TCRdb mirrors the immuneACCESS table, restricted to in-frame sequences. Some clones are absent from its copies; in checked studies, under half trace to an unresolved V gene, and the reason for the others is unknown. The V and J calls and clone size are taken from that table; D and trimming were inferred from the DNA. This sample gives some 200,000 clones in total; around nine tenths of them show up just once. The ten largest clones add up to 3.5% to 4% of the sample.

In light of the paper, this sample's time point label describes: about 28 days (+/-7) after the second vaccine dose. What this sample's treatment or condition label stands for: meningococcal conjugate vaccine given as trial control. Vaccinee samples came from UK trials COV001 and COV002, including a single-blind randomized controlled phase 2/3 trial of AZD1222 (ChAdOx1 nCoV-19) in healthy adults. For TCRbeta chain sequencing, PBMC samples were collected from trial participants at day 0 and at day 28 after the second dose. CDR1 GTSNPN and CDR2 SVGIG were looked up in the germline V gene (reference sequence). V loses 3 bases, J loses 6 bases, and the germline ends lie 15 bases apart. From the cysteine through the phenylalanine, the CDR3 covers 14 amino acids. The retained sequence is limited to the CDR3, 42 bases, with the frame set at the first base. This sample was included in a study of T cell responses to AZD1222 COVID-19 vaccine (dated by TCRdb to about 2021). For the wider study: A total of around 240 trial participants underwent TCR sequencing, of whom about 210 received two doses of AZD1222 and some 25 received two doses of the MenACWY control vaccine. Trial participants were enrolled into age subgroups of 18-55, 56-69 and 70-plus years, which contained 148, 28 and 57 TCR-sequenced participants, respectively. Overall results and qualifications from the work: Epitopes outside the regions mutated in the B.1.351 and B.1.1.7 variants were reportedly recognized by nearly half of the unique spike-specific TCRs. Because no samples from the day 14 peak response were available, repertoires could be characterized only after the peak T cell response. Conclusions about previously exposed vaccinees were limited because only six AZD1222 recipients were SARS-CoV-2 seropositive at baseline. Participants were mostly white British, with more females than males. The authors suggested clonal diversity may have been underestimated. The 56-69-year group was small, and its depth increase did not reach significance, likely because of low power. The vaccine-associated CD4 TCRs covered the entire spike protein, and the dominant responses fell in regions 160-218 and 743-854. A significant rise in spike-specific TCR breadth and depth was observed after two AZD1222 doses relative to day 0 and relative to MenACWY recipients.

This TCR was recovered from an adult who received the MenACWY meningococcal vaccine as a control. Sequenced material: peripheral blood, taken 28 days after the second dose of the MenACWY control vaccine. This chain joins TRBV30 to TRBJ1-5, with the D gene call left open. The CDR3 region has the sequence CAWSLRENSQPQHF. The DNA sequence is as follows: TGTGCCTGGAGCCTTAGGGAGAATAGTCAGCCCCAGCATTTT.